This TCR beta chain is drawn from a study of monozygotic twins with inflammatory bowel disease (dated by TCRdb to between 2017 and 2020). For the study in its entirety: A total of about 28 monozygotic twin pairs were included in the full study, comprising nine German pairs (four IBD-concordant, five IBD-discordant) and 19 IBD-discordant Danish pairs. Within discordant pairs, disease-associated traits were sought mainly by comparing IBD patients with their genetically identical healthy co-twins. Each individual had, on average, about 151 000 unique TCRalpha sequences and 181 000 unique TCRbeta sequences available for analysis.

Comments on this clonotype: Its antigen is still unknown.

The method behind the library was 5' RACE. For each TCR library, around 4,000 ng of total RNA was used. cDNA was synthesized with SMARTScribe reverse transcriptase in eight separate reactions per sample. Unique molecular identifiers containing a 6-nucleotide sample barcode were introduced through template switching during cDNA synthesis. Amplification of TCRalpha and TCRbeta cDNA involved two nested PCRs of about 15 and 9 cycles, and each PCR was followed by bead purification. Before amplification, the cDNA was treated with uracil DNA-glycosylase and purified using the QIAquick PCR purification kit. The second PCR added Illumina TruSeq-compatible adapters along with sample-specific barcodes. Library quality and concentration were assessed using TapeStation and Qubit, and approximately 5 ng of each library was pooled. Sequencing of pooled libraries was carried out on an Illumina HiSeq2500 single-index Rapid Run using 2 x 100 bp reads and custom sequencing primers. As for how the authors treated the data: MiGEC version 1.2.6 was used for UMI-based consensus assembly, which corrected PCR and sequencing errors. MiXCR version 2.1.1 was used to carry out V(D)J alignment, clonotype assembly and CDR3 extraction. To normalise gene usage, clonotype sharing and MAIT/NKT TCR abundance, the analysis used the top 1000, 10 000 and 20 000 clonotypes per sample. After downsampling to 27 000 UMIs, diversity was calculated as the inverse Simpson index using the vegan R package. Statistical testing used paired Mann-Whitney U tests on the discordant twin pairs and applied Benjamini-Hochberg correction for multiple testing. TCRdb reprocessed the public reads and reports one entry per CDR3 protein sequence, without DNA. The V and J calls were not made by the authors but by TCRdb's processing. The table for this sample records approximately 100,000 distinct CDR3 sequences. The ten largest account for 1.9% of the sample.

From each donor, a roughly 2.5 ml peripheral blood sample was collected into PAXgene tubes and stored at -80 degrees C. Without any T cell sorting, total RNA was extracted from whole blood using the PAXgene blood miRNA kit on an automated QIAcube. Peripheral blood from monozygotic twin pairs concordant or discordant for inflammatory bowel disease was subjected to deep TCRalpha and TCRbeta repertoire profiling with unique molecular barcoding. For every twin pair, smoking habits were documented, and each individual was categorised as a current, former or never smoker. What the work shows at the level of the full study, not this receptor alone: No difference in repertoire similarity was observed between concordant and discordant twins, possibly owing to limited statistical power. A decrease in TCRbeta repertoire diversity, as measured by inverse Simpson index, was observed in IBD patients compared with their healthy co-twins. Different T cell subtypes could not be distinguished in the analysis. IBD patients shared fewer clonotypes with other individuals than healthy twins did, most markedly in patients showing signs of disease activity. The results gave no support for a single strong signal or clonotype linked to IBD. Background noise and inter-individual variability may have been introduced into the repertoires by the differing immunosuppressive treatments among patients.

For CDR1 and CDR2, the germline V gene (reference sequence) lists LNHNV and YYDKDF. The CDR3 contains 17 residues, cysteine and phenylalanine counted. No DNA has been recorded. This TCR came from a human donor with ulcerative colitis or Crohn's disease, or a healthy co-twin of an affected twin (not recorded which). The sequencing sample was made of blood. The sequence links TRBV15 to TRBJ2-5; the TCRdb call, TRBD1, lacks DNA for checking. This receptor carries the CDR3 CATSSDPGTGRRETQYF.